What follows are 15 T cell receptor beta chains derived from one specimen sequenced in a study of OX40 agonist ivuxolimab in advanced cancers. Profiled with immunoSEQ multiplex PCR; TCRdb holds only in-frame clones, not every one. Of more than 25,000 clones in the sample, 60% to 75% were seen once. Material: CD4+ or CD8+ T cells sorted from blood, obtained in a trial of the OX40 agonist ivuxolimab. These receptors originate from an adult with an advanced solid tumor such as melanoma, head and neck, liver or kidney cancer.

The chain employs TRBV30 and TRBJ2-5; either TRBD1 or TRBD2 may fit D (6 bases each). Germline CDR1 reads GTSNPN; CDR2 reads SVGIG (reference sequence). This CDR3 has 13 amino acids. V lost 5 bases and J 2 bases, leaving 12 bases between the germline ends. The CDR3 sequence: CAWAQGGQETQYF. The CDR3 DNA is TGTGCCTGGGCCCAAGGGGGGCAAGAGACCCAGTACTTC.

Judged by abundance, this clone is medium-sized. The chain joins TRBV30 to TRBJ1-6; 7 nucleotides match TRBD1. This CDR3 comprises 15 residues. V dropped 3 bases and J dropped 10; count of bases not matched to a gene: 12. From germline, CDR1 is GTSNPN and CDR2 SVGIG (reference sequence). DNA for the CDR3: TGTGCCTGGAGCCGACAGGGAAGATCTTGGTCACCCCTCCACTTT. Translation: CAWSRQGRSWSPLHF.

The chain employs TRBV7-9 and TRBJ1-1; TRBD1 is a possible D gene (5 bases). In germline, CDR1 is SEHNR, CDR2 FQNEAQ (reference sequence). Trimming removed 6 bases at V and 11 bases at J, with 16 bases between. The length of the CDR3 is 12 residues. CDR3 sequence reads: CASRQDLYPAFF. CDR3 nucleotide sequence: TGTGCCAGCAGACAGGACCTCTATCCGGCTTTCTTT.

The genes are TRBV10-1 and TRBJ1-1; D call uncertain. Trimming pared 2 bases from V and 3 bases from J, leaving 10 bases between. From germline, CDR1 is WNHNN and CDR2 SYGVQD (reference sequence). CDR3 length: 14 amino acids. The CDR3 nucleotides read TGCGCCAGCAGTGAGGGTCCGGCCGACACTGAAGCTTTCTTT. Encoded protein: CASSEGPADTEAFF.

The chain recombines TRBV11-2 with TRBJ2-3, with no clear D. The CDR3 spans 19 residues. Germline CDR1 SGHAT, CDR2 FQNNGV. Trimming took 0 bases from V and 3 from J, leaving 22 bases between them. The CDR3 here is CASSLDGLGLGSRTDTQYF. The CDR3 DNA sequence: TGTGCCAGCAGCTTAGATGGTTTGGGCTTGGGAAGCCGGACAGATACGCAGTATTTT.

This rearrangement joins TRBV6-5 to TRBJ1-2, with TRBD1 matching over 9 bases. This CDR3 comprises 14 residues. Per the germline V gene, CDR1 is MNHEY and CDR2 is SVGAGI. J was trimmed by 4 bases and V by 5 bases; bases with no gene match: 5. The CDR3 DNA sequence: TGTGCCAGCAGTACAGGGGGCTCGAGCTATGGCTACACCTTC. Its translation: CASSTGGSSYGYTF.

The chain couples TRBV6-6 to TRBJ1-2; D not resolved. Trimming cost V 3 bases and J 5 bases, with 10 bases left between them. CDR1 MNHNY and CDR2 SVGAGI come from the germline V gene (reference sequence). The CDR3 has 13 amino acids. CDR3: CASSYLSSYGYTF. The CDR3 region has the DNA TGTGCCAGCAGTTATCTTTCCTCTTATGGCTACACCTTC.

Only a few counts were recorded for this clone. The chain links TRBV11-2 to TRBJ1-6; 12 bases fit TRBD1. V was clipped by 4 bases and J by 8 bases; unmatched bases: 3. The CDR3 runs 15 residues. Germline CDR1 and CDR2: SGHAT and FQNNGV. This CDR3 is CASSWGQGADSPLHF. The CDR3 DNA reads TGTGCCAGCAGCTGGGGACAGGGGGCTGATTCACCCCTCCACTTT.

V is TRBV2 and J is TRBJ1-2, with a weak D call TRBD1 (6 bases). CDR1 is SNHLY, CDR2 FYNNEI, per germline. V shed 5 bases and J shed 8 bases, with 21 bases lying between them. CDR3 length: 15 amino acids. CDR3 sequence: CASSRDNMGPLGYTF. CDR3 coding DNA: TGTGCCAGCAGTCGGGACAATATGGGCCCGTTGGGCTACACCTTC.

The chain employs TRBV5-6 and TRBJ1-5; D not certain. The length of the CDR3 is 13 residues. In germline, CDR1 is SGHDT, CDR2 YYEEEE. The V and J ends lost 2 bases and 6 bases respectively, with 9 bases between them. CDR3 region: CASSLSVGQPQHF. The CDR3 DNA follows: TGTGCCAGCAGCTTAAGTGTCGGTCAGCCCCAGCATTTT.

In its sample, this clone was seen once. CDR3 coding DNA: TGTGCCTGGACCCCGGACGGGATTCTGACAAGTTATGGCTACACCTTC. Residues: CAWTPDGILTSYGYTF. This chain connects TRBV30 to TRBJ1-2; no clear D. Germline loops: CDR1 GTSNPN, CDR2 SVGIG (reference sequence). V was trimmed by 4 bases and J by 5 bases, leaving 23 bases between them. The CDR3 is 16 amino acids.

The chain uses TRBV4-2 and TRBJ1-1; the D is unclear. CDR3 length equals 13 residues. The V and J ends lost 1 base and 3 bases respectively, with 6 bases between them. From germline, CDR1 is LGHNA and CDR2 YNFKEQ. The CDR3 reads CASSQGRDTEAFF. CDR3 in DNA: TGTGCCAGCAGCCAAGGGAGGGACACTGAAGCTTTCTTT.

The chain couples TRBV14 to TRBJ2-1; either TRBD1 or TRBD2 may fit D (5 bases each). V was cut by 0 bases and J by 8 bases, with 17 bases left in between. The V gene's germline CDR1 is SGHDN and CDR2 FVKESK. The CDR3 is 16 residues long. The CDR3 sequence: CASSQEKGTYTDEQFF. CDR3 DNA: TGTGCCAGCAGCCAAGAGAAAGGGACCTATACCGATGAGCAGTTCTTC.

This sequence joins TRBV2 and TRBJ1-1; 9 bases are a match to TRBD1. Looked up from germline, CDR1 is SNHLY and CDR2 is FYNNEI. The CDR3 runs to 14 residues. V was clipped by 6 bases and J by 5 bases; unmatched bases: 7. CDR3: CASSPQGALTEAFF. DNA for the CDR3: TGTGCCAGCAGCCCACAGGGGGCGCTTACTGAAGCTTTCTTT.

This sequence joins TRBV2 and TRBJ2-1, with TRBD2 identical over 9 bases. J gave up 7 bases and V 1 base, and 2 bases lay outside the gene matches. This CDR3 contains 14 residues. The V gene's germline CDR1 is SNHLY and CDR2 FYNNEI. The CDR3 nucleotides are TGTGCCAGCAGTGAAGAACTAGCGGGTAATGAGCAGTTCTTC. As protein: CASSEELAGNEQFF.